The TCR beta chain under discussion was sequenced for a study of shared clonotypes between healthy human individuals. V shed 5 bases and J shed 2 bases, with 13 bases lying between them. Germline-derived CDR1 and CDR2 are MNHEY and SMNVEV (reference sequence). This CDR3 comprises 15 residues. Sequencing was at deep level. Sequencing was performed with immunoSEQ multiplex PCR; in TCRdb, only in-frame clones are kept and a portion is missing. The table has approximately 2,300,000 clones, approximately 90% seen once; the top ten hold 0.3% to 0.45%. The sample comprised naive CD4+ T cells from PBMCs. This sample's subset: CD45RA+ positively selected. The gene calls are TRBV27 and TRBJ1-3; D possibly corresponds to TRBD1 (5 bases). The clonotype was recovered from a man aged 18 to 30 in good health. Some clones in this sample may be carry-over from other donors' samples. CDR3 residues: CASSPRAGTGNTIYF. The CDR3 DNA follows: TGTGCCAGCAGTCCTCGGGCAGGGACTGGAAACACCATATATTTT.